The 16 T cell receptor beta chains in this list originate from one sample, sequenced in a study of blood T cell repertoires in COVID-19. This table comes from immunoSEQ multiplex PCR, and its TCRdb copy is limited to in-frame clones, with some not included. The repertoire holds around 60,000 clones, with approximately 86% as singletons. The sequencing input was peripheral blood. These receptors came from a man aged 35 to 55 with acute or convalescent COVID-19.

The chain employs TRBV6-5 and TRBJ1-2, with unresolved D. The V end lost 11 bases, the J end lost 5 bases, and 18 bases lay between the germline ends. CDR3 length: 13 residues. Germline CDR1 reads MNHEY; CDR2 reads SVGAGI. CDR3 region: CASSARSSYGYTF. CDR3 nucleotide sequence: TGTGCCTCGTCGGCGAGGTCCAGTTATGGCTACACCTTC.

This sequence joins TRBV30 and TRBJ1-3, with D maybe TRBD1 (5 bases). This CDR3 has 17 residues. Germline V CDR1 and CDR2: GTSNPN, SVGIG (reference sequence). V was cut by 1 base and J by 4 bases, with 20 bases left in between. The CDR3, as DNA: TGTGCCTGGAGTGCGCCTGGGGGGGTCCTTGGAGGAAACACCATATATTTT. Translating it yields CAWSAPGGVLGGNTIYF.

The CDR3 coding sequence is TGTGCCAGCAGCCAAGGGGGCCCACGGTCAGATACGCAGTATTTT. As protein: CASSQGGPRSDTQYF. This rearrangement joins TRBV14 to TRBJ2-3; maybe TRBD1 (5 bases). Trimming took off 1 base at V and 4 bases at J, with 12 bases between the two ends. CDR3 length: 15 amino acids. In germline, CDR1 is SGHDN, CDR2 FVKESK.

The rearrangement uses TRBV2 and TRBJ2-7; TRBD1 aligns across 8 bases. The CDR3 runs 14 residues. Germline assignment: CDR1 SNHLY and CDR2 FYNNEI. Losses at the gene ends were 7 bases for V and 5 bases for J; bases not matched to a gene: 10. CDR3 sequence reads: CASTNDRGRNEQYF. CDR3 in DNA: TGTGCCAGCACGAATGACAGGGGACGGAACGAGCAGTACTTC.

The table lists this clone with a count of one. This chain joins TRBV27 and TRBJ1-1; 10 bases line up with TRBD1. The germline V gene has CDR1 MNHEY and CDR2 SMNVEV (reference sequence). With 3 bases clipped from V and 4 bases from J, the junction kept 11 bases outside the gene matches. The CDR3 consists of 17 residues. The CDR3 is CASSLGGQGPRGTEAFF. CDR3 nucleotides: TGTGCCAGCAGTTTGGGGGGACAGGGGCCCCGTGGCACTGAAGCTTTCTTT.

The gene calls are TRBV5-5 and TRBJ2-7, with D possibly being TRBD1 (5 bases). This CDR3 region has 15 residues. Germline V gene data show CDR1 as SGHKS and CDR2 as YYEKEE (reference sequence). V lost 2 bases, J lost 0 bases, and 12 bases lay in between. The CDR3 loop is CASSLEGASSYEQYF. The CDR3 coding sequence is TGTGCCAGCAGCTTAGAAGGGGCTAGCTCCTACGAGCAGTACTTC.

The J gene is TRBJ1-1, the V gene TRBV9; D ambiguous. The CDR3 covers 13 residues. Trimming took off 0 bases at V and 0 bases at J, with 3 bases between the two ends. Germline lookup yields CDR1 SGDLS and CDR2 YYNGEE. The CDR3: CASSVDMNTEAFF. As DNA, the CDR3 is TGTGCCAGCAGCGTAGACATGAACACTGAAGCTTTCTTT.

The genes are TRBV13 and TRBJ2-5; 7 positions match TRBD1. The V gene end was trimmed by 1 base and the J gene end by 5 bases; junction bases not matched to a gene: 7. The germline gives CDR1 PRHDT, CDR2 FYEKMQ (reference sequence). The CDR3 consists of 15 residues. CDR3 coding DNA: TGTGCCAGCAGCTTAGACGCAGGGGGTTTTGAGACCCAGTACTTC. Protein product: CASSLDAGGFETQYF.

This chain links TRBV13 with TRBJ1-2, with D hard to call. This CDR3 contains 16 residues. The V gene lost 0 bases and the J gene lost 3 bases, with 14 bases spanning the gap. In germline, CDR1 is PRHDT, CDR2 FYEKMQ (reference sequence). CDR3 sequence: CASSLGARGHHYGYTF. In DNA, the CDR3 is TGTGCCAGCAGCTTAGGCGCGCGCGGGCATCACTATGGCTACACCTTC.

This clone was counted only a few times. The chain combines TRBV4-1 with TRBJ2-2, with D possibly matching TRBD2 (6 bases). CDR1 is MGHRA, CDR2 YSYEKL, per germline. The CDR3 consists of 12 residues. V lost 5 bases to trimming and J lost 6 bases, with 7 bases between them. The CDR3 coding sequence is TGCGCCAGCAGCGGCGGGGCCGGGGAGCTGTTTTTT. Amino acid sequence: CASSGGAGELFF.

In this sample, this clone turned up a few times. The chain combines TRBV6-1 with TRBJ1-5; D not certain. V dropped 3 bases and J dropped 5 bases, with 11 bases sitting between them. This CDR3 is built from 14 residues. Germline loops: CDR1 MNHNS, CDR2 SASEGT. CDR3 DNA sequence: TGTGCCAGCAGTGACAAGGCCAGGTATCAGCCCCAGCATTTT. It yields the protein CASSDKARYQPQHF.

J is TRBJ2-7 and V is TRBV18; 7 bases fit TRBD2. Germline CDR1 is KGHSH and CDR2 is LQKENI. The CDR3 totals 12 residues. Losses at the gene ends were 5 bases for V and 5 bases for J; bases not matched to a gene: 3. In DNA, the CDR3 is TGTGCCAGCTCAACGGCGGGGGACGAGCAGTACTTC. This translates into CASSTAGDEQYF.

The chain employs TRBV11-3 and TRBJ2-3; D perhaps matches TRBD1 (6 bases). V dropped 4 bases and J dropped 4 bases, with 21 bases sitting between them. CDR1 is SGHNT and CDR2 is YENEEA in the germline V gene. This CDR3 is built from 17 residues. CDR3 DNA sequence: TGTGCCAGCAGCTCAGGGGTACGGGGATTTTCTTCAGATACGCAGTATTTT. It yields the protein CASSSGVRGFSSDTQYF. The complete variable domain, with remaining parts taken from reference TRBV11-3 and TRBJ2-3, reads EAGVVQSPRYKIIEKKQPVAFWCNPISGHNTLYWYLQNLGQGPELLIRYENEEAVDDSQLPKDRFSAERLKGVDSTLKIQPAELGDSAVYLCASSSGVRGFSSDTQYFGPGTRLTVL.

J is TRBJ2-1 and V is TRBV24-1; D is perhaps TRBD2 (5 bases). V dropped 9 bases and J dropped 5 bases, with 10 bases sitting between them. Germline CDR1 reads KGHDR; CDR2 reads SFDVKD. This CDR3 is built from 12 residues. CDR3 protein: CATRGGDNEQFF. The CDR3, as DNA: TGTGCCACCCGCGGAGGTGACAATGAGCAGTTCTTC.

This rearrangement joins TRBV5-1 to TRBJ1-1, with a tentative D call TRBD1 (6 bases). V lost 4 bases to trimming and J lost 0 bases, with 13 bases between them. The CDR3 length is 15 residues. Germline lookup yields CDR1 SGHRS and CDR2 YFSETQ. The CDR3 loop is CASSGGAAVNTEAFF. The CDR3 coding sequence is TGCGCCAGCAGCGGGGGGGCGGCAGTGAACACTGAAGCTTTCTTT.

The chain is built from TRBV12-3 or TRBV12-4 and TRBJ2-7; 9 bases match TRBD1. The CDR3 covers 13 residues. The ends lost 6 bases at V and 6 bases at J; junction bases unmatched: 6. As DNA, the CDR3 is TGTGCCAGCAGCAGAACAGGGGGCCTCGAGCAGTACTTC. Translation: CASSRTGGLEQYF.